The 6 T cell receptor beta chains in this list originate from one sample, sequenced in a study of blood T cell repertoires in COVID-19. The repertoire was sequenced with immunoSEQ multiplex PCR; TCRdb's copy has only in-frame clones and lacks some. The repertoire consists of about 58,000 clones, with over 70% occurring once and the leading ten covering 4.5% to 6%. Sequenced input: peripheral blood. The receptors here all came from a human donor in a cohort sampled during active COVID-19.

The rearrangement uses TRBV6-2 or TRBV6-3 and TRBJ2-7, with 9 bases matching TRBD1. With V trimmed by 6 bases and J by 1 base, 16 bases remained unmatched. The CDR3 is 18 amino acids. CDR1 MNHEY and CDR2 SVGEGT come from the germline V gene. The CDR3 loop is CASSRGQGIHPASYEQYF. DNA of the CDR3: TGTGCCAGCAGCCGGGGACAGGGCATCCACCCAGCTTCCTACGAGCAGTACTTC.

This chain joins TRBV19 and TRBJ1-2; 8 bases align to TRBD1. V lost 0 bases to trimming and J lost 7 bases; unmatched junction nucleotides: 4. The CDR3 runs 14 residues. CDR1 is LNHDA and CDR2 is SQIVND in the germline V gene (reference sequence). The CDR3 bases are TGTGCCAGTAGTATAGATCCGGACAGGGTTGGCTACACCTTC. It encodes CASSIDPDRVGYTF.

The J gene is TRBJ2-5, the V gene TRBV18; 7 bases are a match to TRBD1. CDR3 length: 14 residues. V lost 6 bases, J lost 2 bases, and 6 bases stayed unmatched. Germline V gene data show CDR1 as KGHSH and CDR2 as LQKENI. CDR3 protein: CASSPRQGQETQYF. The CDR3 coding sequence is TGTGCCAGCTCTCCTAGACAGGGTCAAGAGACCCAGTACTTC.

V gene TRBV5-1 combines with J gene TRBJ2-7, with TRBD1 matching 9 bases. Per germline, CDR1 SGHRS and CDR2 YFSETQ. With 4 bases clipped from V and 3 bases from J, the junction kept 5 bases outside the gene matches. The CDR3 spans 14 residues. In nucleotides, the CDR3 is TGCGCCAGCAGCCCCCGGGACAGGGTCTACGAGCAGTACTTC. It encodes CASSPRDRVYEQYF.

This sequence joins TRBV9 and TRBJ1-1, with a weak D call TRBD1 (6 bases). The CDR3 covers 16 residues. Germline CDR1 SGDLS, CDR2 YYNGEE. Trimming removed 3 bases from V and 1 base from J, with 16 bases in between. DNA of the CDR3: TGTGCCAGCAGCGAGGCGGACAGATTAAAGAACACTGAAGCTTTCTTT. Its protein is CASSEADRLKNTEAFF.

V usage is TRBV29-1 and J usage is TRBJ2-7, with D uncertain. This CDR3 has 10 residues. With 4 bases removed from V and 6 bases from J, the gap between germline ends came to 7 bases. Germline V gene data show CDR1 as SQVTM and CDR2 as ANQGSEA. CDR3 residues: CSVGVREQYF. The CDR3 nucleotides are TGCAGCGTTGGCGTCCGCGAGCAGTACTTC.